This section outlines one T cell receptor beta chain sequence together with its context. The data were obtained in a study of shared clonotypes between healthy human individuals. Overall study context: Aged between 18 and 49, the donors were a couple of women and a few men.

Profiled with immunoSEQ multiplex PCR; TCRdb holds only in-frame clones, not every one. The sample records around 550,000 clones, 90% to 96% being singletons. This CDR3 comprises 19 residues. The specimen was naive CD4+ T cells sorted from blood. Subset meaning: CD45RA+ positively selected. This TCR derives from a woman aged 30 to 39 in good health. The chain has TRBV7-5 and TRBJ2-6; TRBD1, as called in the table, went unchecked against the DNA. TRBV7-5 is annotated as a pseudogene. CDR3 sequence (DNA): TGTGTCAGAAGCTTAGCGCCTAGACAGGGGGCGGTTGGGGCCAACGTCCTGACTTTC. Translated, it gives CVRSLAPRQGAVGANVLTF.